This T cell receptor (beta chain) was identified in a study of T-cell memory formation after mild COVID-19. This clonotype has a handful of counts. TCRdb reprocessed the 5' RACE reads via MiXCR and lists one record per CDR3 protein. The sample carries about 350,000 distinct CDR3 sequences, roughly 15% recorded once. CDR1 and CDR2 (germline): SGHDT, YYEEEE. The CDR3 spans 15 residues. The V end was cut by 0 bases, the J end by 6 bases, with 12 bases between. The genes are TRBV5-6 and TRBJ2-2; D call uncertain. Sequencing used PBMCs or a T cell subset sorted from them (not recorded which). This sequence originates from a man aged 18 to 30 who had mild COVID-19 (a few samples of this study predate the infection). Cell type and time point are not known. DNA of the CDR3: TGTGCCAGCAGCTTGGCCATTCTGGGTCCCGGGGAGCTGTTTTTT. Translation: CASSLAILGPGELFF.